The 31 T cell receptor beta chains given below trace back to one sample, sequenced in a study of CD8 T cells in ankylosing spondylitis. Each CDR3 protein is one row after TCRdb ran MiXCR on the 5' RACE reads. The sample records 190,000 or so distinct CDR3 sequences, roughly 13% being singletons. Sequenced: blood, either unsorted or a sorted T cell fraction (not recorded which). The receptors shown here come from a male donor with ankylosing spondylitis or in good health (not recorded which).

This chain connects TRBV9 to TRBJ2-7; 13 positions match TRBD2. V was pared by 3 bases and J by 4 bases, with 1 base of the junction left unmatched. CDR3 length: 14 residues. Germline loops: CDR1 SGDLS, CDR2 YYNGEE. The CDR3 is CASSEGLAGYEQYF. The CDR3, as DNA: TGTGCCAGCAGCGAGGGACTAGCGGGATACGAGCAGTACTTC.

Ten or more counts support this clonotype. This rearrangement joins TRBV15 to TRBJ2-1; 7 bases align to TRBD1. The junction had 8 bases not matched to a gene; V was cut back by 1 base and J by 2 bases. CDR3 length: 17 residues. Germline lookup yields CDR1 LNHNV and CDR2 YYDKDF (reference sequence). The CDR3 DNA reads as TGTGCCACCAGCAGAGGTTTGTCGGGACAGCCCTACAATGAGCAGTTCTTC. Amino acids: CATSRGLSGQPYNEQFF.

This clonotype has just a few counts. V is TRBV12-3 or TRBV12-4 and J is TRBJ2-5; TRBD2 might be the D (6 bases). Trimming pared 5 bases from V and 7 bases from J, leaving 11 bases between. The CDR3 consists of 12 residues. The CDR3 is CASSRDSGTQYF. CDR3 sequence (DNA): TGTGCCAGCAGTCGGGACTCGGGGACCCAGTACTTC.

In its sample, this clonotype was seen a few times. The V gene is TRBV12-3 or TRBV12-4, the J gene TRBJ1-2; D gene uncertain. Trimming cost V 5 bases and J 2 bases, with 18 bases left between them. The CDR3 is made up of 16 amino acids. CDR3 sequence: CASSLILRLINYGYTF. For the CDR3, the DNA is TGTGCCAGCAGTCTCATCCTCAGATTGATAAACTATGGCTACACCTTC.

The genes are TRBV5-1 and TRBJ1-1, with D uncertain. The ends were cut back, 6 bases at V and 4 bases at J, with 16 bases in the middle. The CDR3 runs 14 residues. CDR1 is SGHRS and CDR2 is YFSETQ in the germline V gene. The CDR3 here is CASNQGEGSTEAFF. In nucleotides, the CDR3 is TGCGCCAGCAACCAAGGCGAGGGATCCACTGAAGCTTTCTTT. The variable domain in full, with the rest retrieved from reference TRBV5-1 and TRBJ1-1, is KAGVTQTPRYLIKTRGQQVTLSCSPISGHRSVSWYQQTPGQGLQFLFEYFSETQRNKGNFPGRFSGRQFSNSRSEMNVSTLELGDSALYLCASNQGEGSTEAFFGQGTRLTVV.

A few counts support this clonotype. The chain combines TRBV29-1 with TRBJ2-1, with TRBD2 matching over 8 bases. The ends lost 3 bases at V and 0 bases at J; junction bases unmatched: 7. CDR1 is SQVTM, CDR2 ANQGSEA, per germline. The CDR3 has 16 residues. The CDR3 sequence is CSVDRASGYSYNEQFF. CDR3 DNA: TGCAGCGTTGATAGGGCTAGCGGGTACTCCTACAATGAGCAGTTCTTC.

This sequence joins TRBV29-1 and TRBJ2-7; D is possibly TRBD1 or TRBD2 (6 bases each). Trimming left V 4 bases short and J 4 bases short, with 14 bases between. Germline CDR1 SQVTM, CDR2 ANQGSEA. CDR3 size: 13 residues. The CDR3 sequence is CSVAGGVGYEQYF. DNA of the CDR3: TGCAGCGTTGCCGGGGGCGTTGGATACGAGCAGTACTTC.

The chain carries TRBV30 and TRBJ2-3; 9 nucleotides match TRBD2. The CDR3 loop spans 14 amino acids. The J segment lost 6 bases and the V segment lost 5 bases, leaving 9 bases of the junction unmatched. Germline values: CDR1 GTSNPN, CDR2 SVGIG (reference sequence). CDR3 in DNA: TGTGCCTGGGCCGGGACTAGCATGGAGGATACGCAGTATTTT. It specifies CAWAGTSMEDTQYF.

This clonotype came up a few times. This chain joins TRBV12-3 or TRBV12-4 and TRBJ2-1, with a possible D match to TRBD1 (5 bases). The CDR3 sequence is 15 residues long. V was trimmed by 6 bases and J by 5 bases, leaving 17 bases between them. In DNA, the CDR3 is TGTGCCAGCAGGCTACAGGTCCCGGCAGACAATGAGCAGTTCTTC. This sequence encodes CASRLQVPADNEQFF.

Regarding this clonotype: The junction differs from germline at one of its ends, possibly a read error. V is TRBV27 and J is TRBJ2-7, with TRBD2 identical over 8 bases. Germline-derived CDR1 and CDR2 are MNHEY and SMNVEV (reference sequence). The CDR3 has 17 residues. The CDR3 loop is CASSLGTSGPPLYDQYF. The CDR3 nucleotides read TGTGCCAGCAGTTTAGGCACTAGCGGACCCCCATTATACGACCAGTACTTC.

The chain joins TRBV7-9 to TRBJ2-1; tentative D call: TRBD2 (6 bases). Trimming removed 5 bases from V and 8 bases from J, with 10 bases in between. CDR1 and CDR2 (germline): SEHNR, FQNEAQ (reference sequence). The CDR3 is made up of 12 amino acids. The CDR3: CASSGWRDEQFF. The CDR3 DNA sequence: TGTGCCAGCAGCGGCTGGAGGGATGAGCAGTTCTTC.

The chain couples TRBV7-9 to TRBJ2-7; the match to TRBD1 covers 8 bases. This CDR3 has 13 residues. The V gene end was trimmed by 3 bases and the J gene end by 7 bases; junction bases not matched to a gene: 5. Per germline, CDR1 SEHNR and CDR2 FQNEAQ (reference sequence). CDR3 nucleotide sequence: TGTGCCAGCAGCTTGCGGACAGGGAGAGAGCAGTACTTC. Translated: CASSLRTGREQYF.

V gene TRBV27 combines with J gene TRBJ2-5; 8 bases fit TRBD2. With 4 bases clipped from V and 2 bases from J, the junction kept 9 bases outside the gene matches. The CDR3 has 16 residues. Germline V gene data show CDR1 as MNHEY and CDR2 as SMNVEV (reference sequence). CDR3 sequence reads: CASSSMSGSGQETQYF. CDR3 in DNA: TGTGCCAGCAGTTCGATGAGCGGGAGCGGACAAGAGACCCAGTACTTC.

This clonotype occurred a few times. The CDR3, as DNA: TGTGCCAGCAGCCATGGGACTAGCGGGAGCTCCTACGAGCAGTACTTC. This translates into CASSHGTSGSSYEQYF. The rearrangement joins TRBV4-2 to TRBJ2-7; TRBD2 aligns across 14 bases. The germline V gene has CDR1 LGHNA and CDR2 YNFKEQ. V shed 3 bases and J 0 bases; nucleotides not matched to a gene: 1. There are 16 residues in the CDR3.

The chain uses TRBV5-6 and TRBJ2-3, with TRBD2 matching 8 bases. Germline values: CDR1 SGHDT, CDR2 YYEEEE. With V trimmed by 4 bases and J by 4 bases, 17 bases remained unmatched. The CDR3 covers 18 residues. CDR3: CASSTLLAGGSYSDTQYF. CDR3 bases: TGTGCCAGCAGCACCCTACTGGCGGGAGGATCGTATTCAGATACGCAGTATTTT. The whole variable domain, remainder taken from reference TRBV5-6 and TRBJ2-3, is DAGVTQSPTHLIKTRGQQVTLRCSPKSGHDTVSWYQQALGQGPQFIFQYYEEEERQRGNFPDRFSGHQFPNYSSELNVNALLLGDSALYLCASSTLLAGGSYSDTQYFGPGTRLTVL.

Ten or more counts support this clonotype. The rearrangement uses TRBV12-3 or TRBV12-4 and TRBJ2-7; D unresolved. The V end was cut by 6 bases, the J end by 0 bases, with 12 bases between. The CDR3 is 14 amino acids. CDR3 loop: CASSPGRLSYEQYF. The CDR3 DNA reads as TGTGCCAGCAGCCCTGGACGTCTCTCCTACGAGCAGTACTTC.

This clonotype was seen at least ten times. The genes are TRBV12-3 or TRBV12-4 and TRBJ1-5; D unclear. CDR3 size: 14 residues. V lost 5 bases and J lost 0, with 8 bases in between. As DNA, the CDR3 is TGTGCCAGCAGTATGGTGTATAGCAATCAGCCCCAGCATTTT. Translating it yields CASSMVYSNQPQHF.

J is TRBJ2-1 and V is TRBV10-2, with D maybe TRBD2 (5 bases). This CDR3 is 13 amino acids long. CDR1 and CDR2 (germline): WSHSY, SAAADI. Trimming removed 3 bases at V and 6 bases at J, with 9 bases between. CDR3 coding DNA: TGCGCCAGCAGTGAAGGACTCTTCAATGAGCAGTTCTTC. This sequence encodes CASSEGLFNEQFF.

V gene TRBV27 combines with J gene TRBJ2-1; tentatively, D is TRBD2 (5 bases). The CDR3 contains 15 residues. Germline lookup yields CDR1 MNHEY and CDR2 SMNVEV (reference sequence). V shed 8 bases and J shed 4 bases, with 18 bases lying between them. CDR3 coding DNA: TGTGCCAGCGGAGACCTTACTGAGGGTTACAATGAGCAGTTCTTC. Its translation is CASGDLTEGYNEQFF.

This clonotype was counted between two and nine times. This sequence joins TRBV10-2 and TRBJ2-7, with D uncertain. Germline assignment: CDR1 WSHSY and CDR2 SAAADI. The CDR3 contains 13 residues. Trimming removed 2 bases from V and 5 bases from J, with 10 bases in between. CDR3 in amino acids: CASSEGPADEQYF. The DNA for the CDR3 is TGCGCCAGCAGTGAGGGTCCGGCGGACGAGCAGTACTTC.

V is TRBV29-1 and J is TRBJ1-1; possible D gene TRBD1, 6 bases. CDR3 length equals 15 residues. Germline CDR1 reads SQVTM; CDR2 reads ANQGSEA. Trimming removed 6 bases at V and 0 bases at J, with 17 bases between. As DNA, the CDR3 is TGCAGCGTACTTCCCTTGACAGGAGTGAACACTGAAGCTTTCTTT. It specifies CSVLPLTGVNTEAFF.

This clonotype was detected many times. J is TRBJ2-1 and V is TRBV20-1, with 11 nucleotides matching TRBD2. The J segment lost 6 bases and the V segment lost 6 bases, leaving 7 bases of the junction unmatched. Germline V CDR1 and CDR2: DFQATT, SNEGSKA (reference sequence). The CDR3 has 14 amino acids. In nucleotides, the CDR3 is TGCAGTGCCGCGACTAGCGGGACCCGCAATGAGCAGTTCTTC. Its protein product is CSAATSGTRNEQFF.

This clonotype was recorded many times. The rearrangement links TRBV4-1 to TRBJ2-3, with TRBD1 matching over 8 bases. After removal of 0 bases from V and 5 bases from J, the junction contained 7 bases not matched to a gene. Germline V CDR1 and CDR2: MGHRA, YSYEKL. The length of the CDR3 is 16 residues. CDR3 coding DNA: TGCGCCAGCAGCCAAGAGCCTCAGGGGGCCTTAGATACGCAGTATTTT. Translated, it gives CASSQEPQGALDTQYF.

This clonotype was observed a few times. The gene calls are TRBV27 and TRBJ2-5; tentative D call: TRBD1 (6 bases). Germline CDR1 and CDR2: MNHEY and SMNVEV (reference sequence). The CDR3 runs 17 residues. Trimming took off 2 bases at V and 0 bases at J, with 16 bases between the two ends. Here the CDR3 DNA reads TGTGCCAGCAGTTTAGGGGCACAGGGCATGTACCAAGAGACCCAGTACTTC. Protein sequence: CASSLGAQGMYQETQYF.

This clonotype was recorded a few times. The chain employs TRBV7-9 and TRBJ2-1; D may correspond to TRBD1 or TRBD2 (5 bases each). The CDR3 contains 16 residues. Per the germline V gene, CDR1 is SEHNR and CDR2 is FQNEAQ (reference sequence). V lost 10 bases to trimming and J lost 0 bases, with 19 bases between them. The CDR3 DNA is TGTGCCACCCACCCCCACGGGGCGAGCTCCTACAATGAGCAGTTCTTC. It translates to CATHPHGASSYNEQFF.

There are a few counts of this clonotype. The chain employs TRBV5-5 and TRBJ2-7; D may match TRBD1 or TRBD2 (5 bases each). V was trimmed by 6 bases and J by 7 bases, leaving 20 bases between them. CDR1 is SGHKS, CDR2 YYEKEE, per germline (reference sequence). The CDR3 has 14 amino acids. CDR3 nucleotides: TGTGCCAGCAACCCCTGGGACCCGTCTGGGGAGCAGTACTTC. Protein sequence: CASNPWDPSGEQYF.

The sample holds many counts of this clonotype. The genes are TRBV10-3 and TRBJ2-3, with TRBD2 matching over 8 bases. This CDR3 comprises 14 residues. Germline CDR1 reads ENHRY; CDR2 reads SYGVKD. V trimming: 10 bases; J trimming: 2 bases; junction bases outside the gene matches: 8. DNA of the CDR3: TGTGCCACCTGGCCGGGGGGGTTCACAGATACGCAGTATTTT. Translating gives CATWPGGFTDTQYF.

This clonotype occurred many times. This chain connects TRBV18 to TRBJ2-7; no clear D gene. The germline V gene encodes CDR1 KGHSH and CDR2 LQKENI. Trimming stripped 0 bases from V and 4 bases from J, with 7 bases between. CDR3 length equals 13 residues. CDR3 sequence: CASSPPYSYEQYF. In DNA form, the CDR3 reads TGTGCCAGCTCACCACCGTACAGTTACGAGCAGTACTTC. Variable domain in full (rest from reference TRBV18 and TRBJ2-7): NAGVMQNPRHLVRRRGQEARLRCSPMKGHSHVYWYRQLPEEGLKFMVYLQKENIIDESGMPKERFSAEFPKEGPSILRIQQVVRGDSAAYFCASSPPYSYEQYFGPGTRLTVT.

This clonotype has just a few counts. The chain combines TRBV6-2 or TRBV6-3 with TRBJ2-1; D possibly corresponds to TRBD2 (7 bases). The V end was cut by 8 bases, the J end by 8 bases, with 13 bases between. The CDR3 is 12 amino acids. Per the germline V gene, CDR1 is MNHEY and CDR2 is SVGEGT. CDR3 protein: CASEGGGDEQFF. CDR3 in DNA: TGTGCCAGCGAAGGGGGGGGCGATGAGCAGTTCTTC.

The chain joins TRBV5-1 to TRBJ1-1; no reliable D call. V dropped 5 bases and J dropped 1 base, with 9 bases sitting between them. Germline-derived CDR1 and CDR2 are SGHRS and YFSETQ. The CDR3 totals 13 residues. The CDR3 reads CASRRTTNTEAFF. The CDR3, as DNA: TGCGCCAGCAGGAGAACAACGAACACTGAAGCTTTCTTT.

There are a few counts of this clonotype. V is TRBV6-1 and J is TRBJ1-2; TRBD1 might be the D (6 bases). CDR1 and CDR2 from the germline V gene are MNHNS and SASEGT. This CDR3 region has 14 residues. V shed 5 bases and J shed 8 bases, with 18 bases lying between them. CDR3: CASSLPDRSGGYTF. The DNA for the CDR3 is TGTGCCAGCAGTCTCCCCGACAGGTCTGGAGGCTACACCTTC.